The subject of this entry is one TCR beta chain. The target of this receptor is not known. No much larger clone exists at a distance of one base, and base qualities are not known. Relative to germline, V is missing 4 bases and J is missing 5 bases, with 7 bases of the junction outside any gene match. The germline V gene sets CDR1 to MGHDK and CDR2 to SYGVNS. The CDR3 contains 15 residues, cysteine and phenylalanine counted. The sequence is cut down to CDR3 DNA, 45 bases in frame from base 1. Genomic DNA was extracted from sorted cells for sequencing of the TCRbeta CDR3 region. The immunoSEQ Assay was used for sequencing of TCRbeta CDR3 regions. TCRdb obtained this table from immuneACCESS and retained in-frame rearrangements with V and J assigned. These tables miss some clones; where compared with another copy, unresolved V genes account for less than half of the shortfall, and the remainder is unexplained. In all, the sample holds roughly 52,000 clones, and over 75% of those were seen once. The top ten clonotypes cover 5.5% to 7% of the sample.

The sample originates from a study of OX40 agonist ivuxolimab in advanced cancers. Regarding the research as a whole: Ivuxolimab was a fully human IgG2 agonistic monoclonal antibody targeting the costimulatory receptor OX40 (CD134). Partial responses occurred in three dose-escalation patients: two with cutaneous melanoma and one with hepatocellular carcinoma. The monotherapy dose-escalation portion (N ≈ 57 patients) of the phase I ivuxolimab trial is reported in the paper. In the dose-escalation cohort, about four fifths of patients were male, and the mean age was 60 years with a range of roughly 20 to 79. Of the approximately 53 patients in dose escalation, about 20 had hepatocellular carcinoma, some 15 had melanoma, 9 had renal cell carcinoma and 9 had head and neck cancer. Prior anti-PD-1, anti-PD-L1 or anti-CTLA-4 therapy was permitted, and checkpoint inhibitors had been received by under 50% of dose-escalation patients. Intravenous ivuxolimab was administered to patients every 2 weeks at six dose levels: 0.01, 0.1, 0.3, 1.5, 3 and 10 mg/kg. Peripheral TCRbeta sequencing was intended to test whether TCR sequence diversity was altered and clonal T-cell expansion was caused by ivuxolimab.

The trial excluded patients who had a history of autoimmune disease or were on systemic immunosuppression. Peripheral blood for TCR sequencing was collected from all dose cohorts at baseline, on cycle 4 day 1, and on cycle 7 day 1. The samples were taken from a phase I, first-in-human, multicenter, open-label dose-escalation trial of ivuxolimab. Adults with locally advanced or metastatic head and neck squamous cell, hepatocellular, melanoma or renal cell carcinoma were enrolled in the trial. Before TCR sequencing, CD4+ T cells and CD8+ T cells from peripheral blood were sorted into separate populations. Overall study outcomes, separate from this receptor: Low levels of normalized T-cell clonal expansion were also seen in some patients who did not respond. Which antigens the clonally expanded peripheral T cells were specific for was not determined. At doses of 0.1 to 3.0 mg/kg, clonal expansion of both CD4+ and CD8+ T cells in blood was seen between baseline and week 6. In the 0.1-3.0 mg/kg groups, partial responders had among the lowest normalized peripheral clonal expansion, particularly in CD8+ T cells. After ivuxolimab, more expanded clones were found on average in CD8+ T cells than in CD4+ T cells.

The sequence joins TRBV25-1 to TRBJ2-5; TRBD1 matches 10 bases in the middle. Sequenced here: CD4+ or CD8+ T cells sorted from blood, sampled in a trial of the OX40 agonist ivuxolimab. The clonotype comes from an adult with an advanced solid tumor such as melanoma, head and neck, liver or kidney cancer. The nucleotide sequence is given as TGTGCCAGCAGTGGCCGACAGGGGGCTTGGGAGACCCAGTACTTC. The encoded protein is CASSGRQGAWETQYF.